What follows describes a single TCR beta chain. Assay used: immunoSEQ multiplex PCR; TCRdb lists only in-frame clones, some missing. The data show roughly 60,000 clones, with 80% to 95% seen just once and more than 1.3% held by the top ten. This specimen comes from a study of T cell changes during pregnancy in multiple sclerosis. The sequence was collected from a female donor with multiple sclerosis, enrolled in a pregnancy study. Sequenced here: peripheral blood, sampled in the second trimester of pregnancy.

CDR3 residues: CASSPGGVAGATEAFF. Here the CDR3 DNA reads TGTGCCAGCAGCCCTGGGGGGGTAGCCGGAGCCACTGAAGCTTTCTTT. The gene calls are TRBV7-3 and TRBJ1-1, with D tentatively TRBD1 (5 bases). The V gene's germline CDR1 is SGHTA and CDR2 FQGTGA. Between the trimmed V and J ends, which lost 5 bases and 4 bases, there was a span of 20 bases. This CDR3 contains 16 residues.